This TCR beta chain was recovered during a study of blood T cell repertoires in COVID-19. Method: immunoSEQ multiplex PCR; TCRdb's copy keeps in-frame clones and lacks some. The sample holds under 250,000 clones, around 85% seen once. J lost 6 bases, V lost 0 bases, and 11 bases had no gene match. This CDR3 is 17 amino acids long. Looked up from germline, CDR1 is LGHNA and CDR2 is YSLEER. Residents of about two dozen US areas, aged about 18 to 89 years, made up the participants. Participant reports of clinical history set cohort assignment. The receptor was derived from a woman between 50 and 59 years old with acute COVID-19. Sequenced: PBMCs or T cells enriched from blood (not recorded which). This chain uses TRBV4-3 with TRBJ1-2; 9 bases are a match to TRBD1. The DNA of the CDR3 is TGCGCCAGCAGCCAAGATGTTTGGGGACAGGGTCTTGATGGCTACACCTTC. It translates to CASSQDVWGQGLDGYTF.